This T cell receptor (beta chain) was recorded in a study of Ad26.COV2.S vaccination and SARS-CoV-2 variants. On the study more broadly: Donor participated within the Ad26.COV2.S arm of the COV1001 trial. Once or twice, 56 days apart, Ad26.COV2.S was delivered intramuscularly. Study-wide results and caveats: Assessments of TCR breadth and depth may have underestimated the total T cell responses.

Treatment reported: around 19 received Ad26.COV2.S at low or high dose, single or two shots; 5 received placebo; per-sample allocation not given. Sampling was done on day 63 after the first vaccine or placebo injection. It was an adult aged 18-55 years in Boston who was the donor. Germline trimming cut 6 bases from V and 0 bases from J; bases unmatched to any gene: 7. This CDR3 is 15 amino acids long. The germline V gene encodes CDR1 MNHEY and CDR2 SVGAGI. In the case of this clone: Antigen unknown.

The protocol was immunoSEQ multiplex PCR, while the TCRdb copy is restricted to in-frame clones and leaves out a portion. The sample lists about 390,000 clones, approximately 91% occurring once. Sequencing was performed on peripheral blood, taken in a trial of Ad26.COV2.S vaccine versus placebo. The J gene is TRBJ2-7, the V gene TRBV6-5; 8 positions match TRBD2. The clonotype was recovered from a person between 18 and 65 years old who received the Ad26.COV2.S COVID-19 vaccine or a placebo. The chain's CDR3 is CASRGSGAFSYEQYF. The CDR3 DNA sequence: TGTGCCAGCAGGGGTAGCGGGGCCTTCTCCTACGAGCAGTACTTC.